The 14 T cell receptor beta chains listed next were all sequenced from one sample in a study of blood T cells in healthy people across ages. The authors ran a second PCR of 7 to 11 cycles using a sample-barcoded 5' primer and a J-beta primer mix. TCRdb reprocessed the 5' RACE reads with MiXCR, giving one entry per CDR3 protein. The table includes approximately 580,000 distinct CDR3 sequences, around 24% detected once. The same sample was also used in a study of T cells of mothers and their children.

Specimen: blood. These receptors were obtained from a boy aged 5-17 years in good health.

The V call is TRBV7-2, the J call TRBJ2-3, with D perhaps TRBD2 (7 bases). Trimming cost V 4 bases and J 0 bases, with 20 bases left between them. Germline-derived CDR1 and CDR2 are SGHTA and FQGNSA. CDR3 length equals 18 residues. CDR3: CASSSPQGGRVSTDTQYF. DNA of the CDR3: TGTGCCAGCAGCTCGCCACAGGGAGGGAGGGTTAGCACAGATACGCAGTATTTT.

The V call is TRBV4-3, the J call TRBJ2-3; 9 bases agree with TRBD2. The germline gives CDR1 LGHNA, CDR2 YSLEER. This CDR3 is built from 17 residues. V gave up 1 base and J gave up 4 bases; unmatched junction bases: 9. CDR3 in amino acids: CASSQGTYSGSADTQYF. The CDR3 DNA is TGCGCCAGCAGCCAAGGCACATATAGCGGGAGCGCAGATACGCAGTATTTT.

This clonotype was seen more than once but under ten times. The chain uses TRBV7-2 and TRBJ2-3; D is unresolved. The CDR3 is 13 amino acids. CDR1 is SGHTA, CDR2 FQGNSA, per germline. Trimming cost V 3 bases and J 5 bases, with 9 bases left between them. As DNA, the CDR3 is TGTGCCAGCAGCTTTAATTCTCGAGATACGCAGTATTTT. Its translation is CASSFNSRDTQYF.

This clonotype was observed a handful of times. The V and J genes are TRBV9 and TRBJ1-2; D is undetermined. V lost 0 bases and J 0 bases, leaving 18 bases between the germline ends. The germline gives CDR1 SGDLS, CDR2 YYNGEE. CDR3 size: 18 residues. CDR3 protein: CASSVDAGASTTNYGYTF. CDR3 sequence (DNA): TGTGCCAGCAGCGTAGACGCGGGCGCCTCAACGACTAACTATGGCTACACCTTC.

This clonotype was seen only a few times. The gene calls are TRBV10-3 and TRBJ1-5, with no clear D. The CDR3 spans 13 residues. Between the trimmed V and J ends, which lost 6 bases and 1 base, there was a span of 7 bases. In germline, CDR1 is ENHRY, CDR2 SYGVKD. In nucleotides, the CDR3 is TGTGCCATCAGAGGCGACAGCAATCAGCCCCAGCATTTT. Protein sequence: CAIRGDSNQPQHF.

The chain combines TRBV6-5 with TRBJ2-1; a weak D match, TRBD1 (7 bases). Germline loops: CDR1 MNHEY, CDR2 SVGAGI. The CDR3 is 16 amino acids. Trimming removed 6 bases at V and 0 bases at J, with 15 bases between. CDR3: CASRRDSLSSYNEQFF. The CDR3 nucleotides read TGTGCCAGCAGGCGGGACAGCTTATCCTCCTACAATGAGCAGTTCTTC.

V usage is TRBV6-1 and J usage is TRBJ1-3; D not certain. The germline gives CDR1 MNHNS, CDR2 SASEGT. V lost 2 bases and J 0 bases, leaving 11 bases between the germline ends. This CDR3 comprises 16 residues. The DNA of the CDR3 is TGTGCCAGCAGTGAAAGAAGGAGGGTCTCTGGAAACACCATATATTTT. It encodes CASSERRRVSGNTIYF.

This clonotype was counted only a few times. The chain recombines TRBV5-1 with TRBJ2-3, with D unclear. Germline V CDR1 and CDR2: SGHRS, YFSETQ. V shed 0 bases and J shed 2 bases, with 13 bases lying between them. The CDR3 is 16 amino acids. This CDR3 is CASSLVYDAYTDTQYF. The DNA for the CDR3 is TGCGCCAGCAGCTTGGTTTACGACGCCTACACAGATACGCAGTATTTT.

The chain recombines TRBV5-5 with TRBJ2-2; D remains unclear. Trimming stripped 0 bases from V and 1 base from J, with 4 bases between. CDR1 is SGHKS, CDR2 YYEKEE, per germline (reference sequence). This CDR3 has 14 amino acids. CDR3 sequence: CASSLDMNTGELFF. The DNA for the CDR3 is TGTGCCAGCAGCTTGGACATGAACACCGGGGAGCTGTTTTTT.

The rearrangement links TRBV2 to TRBJ2-1, with D perhaps TRBD1 (6 bases). Germline CDR1 reads SNHLY; CDR2 reads FYNNEI. Trimming left V 4 bases short and J 6 bases short, with 13 bases between. The CDR3 covers 14 residues. The CDR3 is CASSATGSGNEQFF. CDR3 in DNA: TGTGCCAGCAGTGCGACAGGAAGCGGCAATGAGCAGTTCTTC.

Points on this clonotype: At one boundary the junction diverges from the germline segment, which might be a read error. The V gene is TRBV3-1, the J gene TRBJ2-7; the D gene is possibly TRBD2 (5 bases). Looked up from germline, CDR1 is LGHDT and CDR2 is YNNKEL (reference sequence). The CDR3 is 11 residues long. The CDR3 region has the DNA TGTGCCAGCAGCCTACCCGGGAATAAGGTCTTC. It specifies CASSLPGNKVF.

V gene TRBV4-1 combines with J gene TRBJ1-1; D gene ambiguous. The CDR3 has 14 amino acids. V lost 0 bases, J lost 5 bases, and 10 bases lay in between. The germline CDR1 and CDR2 sequences are MGHRA and YSYEKL. CDR3 nucleotide sequence: TGCGCCAGCAGCCAAGAGGTTTTTAGAACTGAAGCTTTCTTT. It translates to CASSQEVFRTEAFF.

This chain uses TRBV11-2 with TRBJ2-2; perhaps TRBD2 as D (5 bases). V shed 5 bases and J shed 8 bases, with 9 bases lying between them. Germline V gene data show CDR1 as SGHAT and CDR2 as FQNNGV. The CDR3 contains 12 residues. CDR3 DNA: TGTGCCAGCAGCGACTATAATGGGGAGCTGTTTTTT. It is translated as CASSDYNGELFF.

The chain recombines TRBV6-5 with TRBJ1-5; D is ambiguous. There are 13 residues in the CDR3. V shed 4 bases and J shed 3 bases, with 7 bases lying between them. Per the germline V gene, CDR1 is MNHEY and CDR2 is SVGAGI. CDR3 loop: CASSSGTNQPQHF. The CDR3 DNA reads TGTGCCAGCAGTTCTGGCACCAATCAGCCCCAGCATTTT.